This passage covers 31 T cell receptor beta chains from one sample sequenced in a study of PD-1 blockade in classical Hodgkin lymphoma. Data came from immunoSEQ multiplex PCR; TCRdb stores just in-frame clones and leaves some out. This table holds 1,500 to 2,000 clones, roughly 89% found once. Following autologous stem cell transplantation, relapse occurred in every patient, and exposure to brentuximab vedotin varied. Magnetic negative selection was used to purify CD4+ T cells from PBMCs that had been thawed. Sequenced here: CD4+ T cells from blood, sampled at baseline. These TCRs come from a human donor with classical Hodgkin lymphoma.

This chain links TRBV2 with TRBJ2-5, with 12 nucleotides matching TRBD2. From germline, CDR1 is SNHLY and CDR2 FYNNEI. J lost 5 bases, V lost 3 bases, and 10 bases had no gene match. The CDR3 extends over 17 amino acids. The CDR3 region is CASSERLAGALVETQYF. In DNA form, the CDR3 reads TGTGCCAGCAGTGAGAGACTAGCGGGGGCGCTCGTTGAGACCCAGTACTTC.

V is TRBV18 and J is TRBJ2-6, with 10 bases identical to TRBD1. After removal of 5 bases from V and 2 bases from J, the junction contained 6 bases not matched to a gene. Germline CDR1 reads KGHSH; CDR2 reads LQKENI. The CDR3 runs to 17 residues. CDR3 nucleotides: TGTGCCAGCTCAGTAACCGGGACAGGGGCTGGGGCCAACGTCCTGACTTTC. Its protein product is CASSVTGTGAGANVLTF.

The chain links TRBV7-9 to TRBJ2-2, with D hard to call. The CDR3 runs 14 residues. The V end lost 3 bases, the J end lost 6 bases, and 11 bases lay between the germline ends. Germline CDR1 and CDR2: SEHNR and FQNEAQ (reference sequence). The chain's CDR3 is CASSFSFTAGELFF. CDR3 in DNA: TGTGCCAGCAGCTTTTCCTTTACAGCCGGGGAGCTGTTTTTT.

The V gene is TRBV11-2, the J gene TRBJ2-1; D gene uncertain. The CDR3 contains 12 residues. CDR1 is SGHAT, CDR2 FQNNGV, per germline. V lost 3 bases to trimming and J lost 8 bases, with 8 bases between them. CDR3: CASSLRVDEQFF. As DNA, the CDR3 is TGTGCCAGCAGCTTGAGAGTAGATGAGCAGTTCTTC.

This chain links TRBV27 with TRBJ2-1; D is ambiguous. Germline V gene sequence: CDR1 MNHEY, CDR2 SMNVEV (reference sequence). The CDR3 is 13 amino acids. V dropped 2 bases and J dropped 4 bases, with 6 bases sitting between them. For the CDR3, the DNA is TGTGCCAGCAGTTTAGCGCTTTACAATGAGCAGTTCTTC. This gives the protein CASSLALYNEQFF.

This rearrangement joins TRBV5-5 to TRBJ1-6; D may be TRBD1 (6 bases). The V end lost 4 bases, the J end lost 5 bases, and 13 bases lay between the germline ends. This CDR3 is built from 15 residues. The germline CDR1 and CDR2 sequences are SGHKS and YYEKEE (reference sequence). DNA for the CDR3: TGTGCCAGCAGCCTAGGGGGGATAAATAATTCACCCCTCCACTTT. This codes for CASSLGGINNSPLHF. The variable domain in full, completed from reference TRBV5-5 and TRBJ1-6, reads DAGVTQSPTHLIKTRGQQVTLRCSPISGHKSVSWYQQVLGQGPQFIFQYYEKEERGRGNFPDRFSARQFPNYSSELNVNALLLGDSALYLCASSLGGINNSPLHFGNGTRLTVT.

This chain joins TRBV4-1 and TRBJ2-3, with 7 positions matching TRBD2. Germline values: CDR1 MGHRA, CDR2 YSYEKL. CDR3 size: 15 residues. J lost 2 bases, V lost 4 bases, and 6 bases had no gene match. This chain's CDR3 is CASSRLAGYTDTQYF. As DNA, the CDR3 is TGCGCCAGCAGCCGATTAGCGGGCTACACAGATACGCAGTATTTT.

The chain recombines TRBV14 with TRBJ2-3; D uncertain. Between the trimmed V and J ends, which lost 1 base and 0 bases, there was a span of 14 bases. CDR1 SGHDN and CDR2 FVKESK come from the germline V gene. The CDR3 is 17 residues long. CDR3 in DNA: TGTGCCAGCAGCCAAGCCCGTGGGTTTACTAGCACAGATACGCAGTATTTT. Translated: CASSQARGFTSTDTQYF.

This sequence joins TRBV18 and TRBJ1-3, with TRBD1 as a possible D gene (5 bases). The CDR3 totals 14 residues. CDR1 and CDR2 (germline): KGHSH, LQKENI. With 5 bases removed from V and 0 bases from J, the gap between germline ends came to 8 bases. CDR3 DNA sequence: TGTGCCAGCTCAGGGGCAAGCTCTGGAAACACCATATATTTT. Translating it yields CASSGASSGNTIYF.

V is TRBV28 and J is TRBJ1-5, with 7 bases that match TRBD1. Germline V gene data show CDR1 as MDHEN and CDR2 as SYDVKM. This CDR3 is built from 15 residues. Losses at the gene ends were 7 bases for V and 7 bases for J; bases not matched to a gene: 13. CDR3 sequence: CASTRQGSSRQPQHF. CDR3 DNA: TGTGCCAGCACCCGACAGGGCTCCTCTCGGCAGCCCCAGCATTTT.

This clone was observed once. The chain is built from TRBV30 and TRBJ2-7; 8 bases align to TRBD1. Germline-derived CDR1 and CDR2 are GTSNPN and SVGIG (reference sequence). V lost 3 bases, J lost 2 bases, and 9 bases stayed unmatched. CDR3 length: 15 amino acids. The CDR3 DNA follows: TGTGCCTGGAGCTTCCCAGGGGGCCTTCCCTACGAGCAGTACTTC. Translated: CAWSFPGGLPYEQYF.

This clone was recorded only once. V usage is TRBV7-9 and J usage is TRBJ2-7; 8 nucleotides agree with TRBD1. Germline CDR1 SEHNR, CDR2 FQNEAQ (reference sequence). This CDR3 contains 14 residues. V lost 4 bases, J lost 3 bases, and 5 bases stayed unmatched. The CDR3 DNA reads as TGTGCCAGCAGCTCCCAGACAGGGGTCTACGAGCAGTACTTC. It yields the protein CASSSQTGVYEQYF.

V gene TRBV9 combines with J gene TRBJ2-3; weak D call: TRBD1 (5 bases). The CDR3 consists of 16 residues. Between the trimmed V and J ends, which lost 0 bases and 6 bases, there was a span of 17 bases. Looked up from germline, CDR1 is SGDLS and CDR2 is YYNGEE. The CDR3 protein is CASSVEARRTPDTQYF. Here the CDR3 DNA reads TGTGCCAGCAGCGTAGAAGCCCGTAGGACACCCGATACGCAGTATTTT.

This rearrangement joins TRBV18 to TRBJ1-5, with D unresolved. Deletions cut 1 base from V and 1 base from J, with 11 bases between. The CDR3 is 16 residues long. CDR1 is KGHSH, CDR2 LQKENI, per germline. CDR3 in DNA: TGTGCCAGCTCACCACAATCGGTTATCAGCAATCAGCCCCAGCATTTT. It encodes CASSPQSVISNQPQHF.

The V gene is TRBV11-2, the J gene TRBJ1-1, with TRBD1 as a possible D gene (6 bases). V lost 3 bases and J lost 4, with 9 bases in between. The CDR3 sequence is 13 residues long. Germline-derived CDR1 and CDR2 are SGHAT and FQNNGV. CDR3 sequence: CASSFQGGTEAFF. CDR3 nucleotides: TGTGCCAGCAGCTTTCAAGGGGGCACTGAAGCTTTCTTT.

This rearrangement joins TRBV14 to TRBJ2-3; TRBD2 aligns across 8 bases. The length of the CDR3 is 16 residues. Germline V gene lookup returns CDR1 SGHDN and CDR2 FVKESK. The V and J ends lost 4 bases and 6 bases, in that order; junction bases with no gene match: 12. Here the CDR3 DNA reads TGTGCCAGCAGCCCTGAAGCCGGGACTAGTGTGGATACGCAGTATTTT. Translated: CASSPEAGTSVDTQYF.

The gene calls are TRBV29-1 and TRBJ2-7, with D unresolved. Trimming took off 3 bases at V and 0 bases at J, with 12 bases between the two ends. CDR1 is SQVTM, CDR2 ANQGSEA, per germline. This CDR3 has 14 residues. The CDR3 coding sequence is TGCAGCGTTGACTCGCCAGATAGCTCCTACGAGCAGTACTTC. Its translation: CSVDSPDSSYEQYF.

The CDR3 is CASTQLAGPSDTQYF. The CDR3 nucleotides are TGTGCCAGCACCCAACTAGCGGGGCCATCCGATACGCAGTATTTT. The V call is TRBV2, the J call TRBJ2-3; 10 bases are shared with TRBD2. Germline V gives CDR1 SNHLY, CDR2 FYNNEI. The trim removed 7 bases at V and 6 bases at J, leaving 10 bases unmatched. The CDR3 length is 15 residues.

CDR3 in amino acids: CASSRSIAGGTYEQYF. The CDR3 nucleotides are TGTGCCAGTAGTCGATCAATAGCGGGCGGCACCTACGAGCAGTACTTC. J is TRBJ2-7 and V is TRBV19, with 7 bases identical to TRBD2. CDR3 size: 16 residues. CDR1 and CDR2 from the germline V gene are LNHDA and SQIVND (reference sequence). V was clipped by 5 bases and J by 2 bases; unmatched bases: 12. Looking up the rest from reference TRBV19 and TRBJ2-7 gives the full variable domain: DGGITQSPKYLFRKEGQNVTLSCEQNLNHDAMYWYRQDPGQGLRLIYYSQIVNDFQKGDIAEGYSVSREKKESFPLTVTSAQKNPTAFYLCASSRSIAGGTYEQYFGPGTRLTVT.

The chain has TRBV2 and TRBJ2-7; 10 bases align to TRBD2. The germline V gene encodes CDR1 SNHLY and CDR2 FYNNEI. This CDR3 has 14 residues. Unmatched junction bases numbered 0, after V lost 4 bases and J lost 0 bases. As DNA, the CDR3 is TGTGCCAGCAGTGGGACTAGCGGCTCCTACGAGCAGTACTTC. Translation: CASSGTSGSYEQYF.

This sequence joins TRBV6-5 and TRBJ2-1, with D hard to call. The CDR3 covers 14 residues. Germline V gives CDR1 MNHEY, CDR2 SVGAGI. Trimming shortened V by 0 bases and J by 0 bases, and 3 bases separated the two germline ends. The CDR3 bases are TGTGCCAGCAGTTACTCGAGCTCCTACAATGAGCAGTTCTTC. Translated: CASSYSSSYNEQFF.

DNA of the CDR3: TGTGCCAGTAGTGAGGTGAGCGCCCTCGAGCAGTACTTC. This codes for CASSEVSALEQYF. V is TRBV19 and J is TRBJ2-7; D call uncertain. The length of the CDR3 is 13 residues. The V gene's germline CDR1 is LNHDA and CDR2 SQIVND (reference sequence). With 5 bases removed from V and 6 bases from J, the gap between germline ends came to 14 bases.

The rearrangement links TRBV29-1 to TRBJ2-7, with 7 bases that match TRBD2. V lost 7 bases and J lost 6; bases outside the gene matches: 15. Germline CDR1 is SQVTM and CDR2 is ANQGSEA. The CDR3 contains 14 residues. CDR3 nucleotide sequence: TGCAGCGCCGGCGGGGGATTGGGTGTACGCGAGCAGTACTTC. As protein: CSAGGGLGVREQYF.

The chain uses TRBV4-1 and TRBJ1-1, with no clear D. Germline CDR1 and CDR2: MGHRA and YSYEKL. The CDR3 loop spans 16 amino acids. V lost 8 bases and J 1 base, leaving 20 bases between the germline ends. This CDR3 is CASLSIRGPTNTEAFF. CDR3 in DNA: TGCGCCAGCCTTAGCATCCGAGGACCGACGAACACTGAAGCTTTCTTT.

This chain links TRBV15 with TRBJ1-6, with D unresolved. The V gene's germline CDR1 is LNHNV and CDR2 YYDKDF (reference sequence). V lost 0 bases and J 0 bases, leaving 9 bases between the germline ends. This CDR3 region has 17 residues. The CDR3 bases are TGTGCCACCAGCAGAGACCGCCGGAGCTCCTATAATTCACCCCTCCACTTT. Encoded protein: CATSRDRRSSYNSPLHF.

The chain carries TRBV11-2 and TRBJ2-5; 7 bases line up with TRBD2. The CDR3 consists of 14 residues. In germline, CDR1 is SGHAT, CDR2 FQNNGV. Trimming cost V 4 bases and J 4 bases; bases outside gene matches: 6. CDR3 DNA: TGTGCCAGCAGCTCCCGGACTAGAGGAGAGACCCAGTACTTC. Translation gives CASSSRTRGETQYF.

V and J are TRBV5-1 and TRBJ2-1, with 9 bases matching TRBD2. Germline assignment: CDR1 SGHRS and CDR2 YFSETQ. V gave up 0 bases and J gave up 4 bases; unmatched junction bases: 2. This CDR3 region has 15 residues. In DNA, the CDR3 is TGCGCCAGCAGCTTGGGACTAGCGGCTTACAATGAGCAGTTCTTC. Translated, it gives CASSLGLAAYNEQFF.

Here the CDR3 DNA reads TGTGCCAGCAGCTTTCTACCCTCGGAGACCCAGTACTTC. The encoded protein is CASSFLPSETQYF. The chain couples TRBV5-4 to TRBJ2-5; no firm D call. The CDR3 has 13 amino acids. Deletions cut 2 bases from V and 5 bases from J, with 10 bases between. The germline V gene encodes CDR1 SGHNT and CDR2 YYREEE (reference sequence). The full variable domain, in which reference TRBV5-4 and TRBJ2-5 provide the parts outside the CDR3, is ETGVTQSPTHLIKTRGQQVTLRCSSQSGHNTVSWYQQALGQGPQFIFQYYREEENGRGNFPPRFSGLQFPNYSSELNVNALELDDSALYLCASSFLPSETQYFGPGTRLLVL.

The chain uses TRBV2 and TRBJ1-2; maybe TRBD1 (5 bases). CDR3 size: 14 residues. Trimming removed 2 bases at V and 4 bases at J, with 11 bases between. Germline V gene lookup returns CDR1 SNHLY and CDR2 FYNNEI. In DNA, the CDR3 is TGTGCCAGCAGTGAAATGGGGCGGATCTATGGCTACACCTTC. Its protein is CASSEMGRIYGYTF.

This chain links TRBV6-1 with TRBJ2-2; a weak D match, TRBD1 (5 bases). V was trimmed by 1 base and J by 6 bases, leaving 15 bases between them. From germline, CDR1 is MNHNS and CDR2 SASEGT. The CDR3 is 16 residues long. The CDR3 sequence: CASSEGQSVWPGELFF. CDR3 nucleotides: TGTGCCAGCAGTGAAGGACAGTCCGTCTGGCCCGGGGAGCTGTTTTTT.

Only one count was recorded for this clone. CDR3 sequence reads: CASQNSGQREKLFF. The CDR3 DNA reads as TGTGCCAGCCAAAACTCGGGACAGAGAGAAAAACTGTTTTTT. This chain uses TRBV2 with TRBJ1-4; 7 bases line up with TRBD1. This CDR3 comprises 14 residues. Germline CDR1 is SNHLY and CDR2 is FYNNEI. V shed 8 bases, J shed 8 bases, and the junction held 11 bases outside the gene matches.